Described below is a single T cell receptor beta chain sequence and its context. Its antigen specificity is not known. No base quality values were provided; no much bigger clone lies one nucleotide off. This sample is drawn from a study of T cell repertoires in cytomegalovirus infection (dated by TCRdb to between 2018 and 2020). Broadly, across the study: Alongside well-studied HLA-B-restricted epitopes, the peptide stimulations were aimed at recently identified HLA-C-restricted CMV epitopes, whose presentation resists viral immunomodulation. The HLA type of each donor mattered for the analysis, because public TCR beta signatures pointed to carriage of CMV infection along with the matching HLA type. The investigation overall reported the following: Carriers of CMV infection plus the relevant HLA type were discriminated by the cumulative frequency of public TCR beta family members in the study cohort and in an independent approximately 360-donor cohort. The ex vivo response was dominated by HLA-C-restricted CMV-specific TCR beta clonotypes, which also provided the single most frequent clonotype in two of eight donors.

Per the publication, the treatment or condition label means: in vitro stimulation with specific CMV peptide epitopes to enrich CMV-specific T cells. Trimming takes 3 bases from V and 6 bases from J, and the germline ends sit 14 bases apart. CDR1 is given as ENHRY and CDR2 as SYGVKD, both from the germline V gene. There are 14 amino acids in the CDR3, from cysteine to phenylalanine inclusive. Only CDR3 DNA is held: 42 bases, read in frame from base 1. For sequencing, an Illumina HiSeq 1500 was employed. TCRdb reprocessing: public reads trimmed at Q25 with fastp, clones called with MiXCR, in-frame beta chains kept. Rows matching on CDR3 protein sequence are summarized as one entry with the most common DNA and genes. The sample includes hundreds of thousands of distinct CDR3 sequences, with roughly 43% observed a single time. The top ten hold around 44% of the sample.

The sequence links TRBV10-3 to TRBJ1-2; the D gene is possibly TRBD1, with 5 bases matching. Specimen: cultured PBMCs, collected from culture after CMV antigen stimulation. This TCR derives from a human donor in good health (CMV status not recorded). Some clones in this sample may be carry-over from other donors' samples. The CDR3 is CAISDVGGLHGYTF. The DNA sequence is given as TGTGCCATCAGTGACGTGGGGGGACTGCATGGCTACACCTTC.